The 14 T cell receptor beta chains below all came from one sample that was sequenced in a study of technical replicates of blood from several donors. The assay was immunoSEQ multiplex PCR, and TCRdb's table has in-frame clones only and misses some. The profile shows over 70,000 clones, roughly 96% of them singletons. The sample consisted of T cells isolated from PBMCs. The receptors derive from a human donor in good health.

Only one count was recorded for this clone. The rearrangement links TRBV4-1 to TRBJ2-7; TRBD1 matches at 7 bases. Germline CDR1 reads MGHRA; CDR2 reads YSYEKL. CDR3 size: 15 residues. V dropped 1 base and J dropped 6; count of bases not matched to a gene: 9. The CDR3 DNA reads as TGCGCCAGCAGCCAAGTCTCGACAGGGACGGCCGAGCAGTACTTC. This sequence encodes CASSQVSTGTAEQYF.

The chain employs TRBV30 and TRBJ1-2; 8 bases align to TRBD1. Germline CDR1 is GTSNPN and CDR2 is SVGIG (reference sequence). This CDR3 is built from 20 residues. The V gene end was trimmed by 1 base and the J gene end by 5 bases; junction bases not matched to a gene: 24. The CDR3 coding sequence is TGTGCCTGGAGTGGTGAGACAGGGGTAGAGGAAACCGAAACCTATTATGGCTACACCTTC. Its protein is CAWSGETGVEETETYYGYTF.

The V call is TRBV25-1, the J call TRBJ1-4, with TRBD1 as a possible D gene (5 bases). This CDR3 region has 13 residues. Germline-derived CDR1 and CDR2 are MGHDK and SYGVNS. V lost 6 bases to trimming and J lost 7 bases, with 12 bases between them. The CDR3 coding sequence is TGTGCCAGCAGCCGACAGTCTTTTGAAAAACTGTTTTTT. It specifies CASSRQSFEKLFF.

The chain joins TRBV19 to TRBJ1-5; 7 bases map to TRBD1. The junction had 13 bases not matched to a gene; V was cut back by 10 bases and J by 4 bases. The CDR3 is 15 residues long. From germline, CDR1 is LNHDA and CDR2 SQIVND (reference sequence). DNA of the CDR3: TGTGCCACTACACAGGGGACTCTCAGGAATCAGCCCCAGCATTTT. Translating it yields CATTQGTLRNQPQHF.

The genes are TRBV19 and TRBJ1-2; 8 bases are shared with TRBD1. This CDR3 has 13 amino acids. Germline values: CDR1 LNHDA, CDR2 SQIVND (reference sequence). Trimming at V came to 5 bases and at J to 4 bases, leaving 3 bases not matched to a gene. CDR3 in DNA: TGTGCCAGTAGTCCACAGGGGGGCTATGGCTACACCTTC. This sequence encodes CASSPQGGYGYTF.

The chain links TRBV11-2 to TRBJ2-7, with a possible D match to TRBD1 (5 bases). The V end lost 2 bases, the J end lost 3 bases, and 5 bases lay between the germline ends. This CDR3 comprises 12 residues. Per germline, CDR1 SGHAT and CDR2 FQNNGV. The CDR3 spells CASSLQGYEQYF. In nucleotides, the CDR3 is TGTGCCAGCAGCTTACAGGGCTACGAGCAGTACTTC.

This sequence joins TRBV4-1 and TRBJ2-7, with 9 nucleotides matching TRBD2. Germline values: CDR1 MGHRA, CDR2 YSYEKL. V lost 0 bases to trimming and J lost 3 bases; unmatched junction nucleotides: 9. The CDR3 runs 17 residues. The DNA of the CDR3 is TGCGCCAGCAGCCAAGAGGGGGCAAAGACTAGCGGCTACGAGCAGTACTTC. This sequence encodes CASSQEGAKTSGYEQYF.

The CDR3 nucleotides read TGTGCCAGCATCAAGCCCGGGCTACAGGGGATCTACGAGCAGTACTTC. Its translation: CASIKPGLQGIYEQYF. The chain couples TRBV28 to TRBJ2-7; 7 nucleotides agree with TRBD1. CDR3 size: 16 residues. Per the germline V gene, CDR1 is MDHEN and CDR2 is SYDVKM. Unmatched junction bases numbered 15, after V lost 7 bases and J lost 3 bases.

The rearrangement links TRBV5-1 to TRBJ2-1; 10 bases match TRBD2. V shed 7 bases and J 3 bases; nucleotides not matched to a gene: 4. The germline V gene encodes CDR1 SGHRS and CDR2 YFSETQ. This CDR3 has 14 amino acids. The CDR3 protein is CASSTSGLYNEQFF. DNA of the CDR3: TGCGCCAGCTCGACTAGCGGGCTCTACAATGAGCAGTTCTTC.

V gene TRBV6-1 combines with J gene TRBJ1-6; D is perhaps TRBD1 (6 bases). In germline, CDR1 is MNHNS, CDR2 SASEGT. CDR3 length: 16 amino acids. With 2 bases removed from V and 8 bases from J, the gap between germline ends came to 16 bases. CDR3 in DNA: TGTGCCAGCAGTGAAAGACAGGACAGAGGATATTCACCCCTCCACTTT. Its translation is CASSERQDRGYSPLHF.

The chain links TRBV9 to TRBJ1-4; D unresolved. V dropped 0 bases and J dropped 3 bases, with 9 bases sitting between them. CDR1 is SGDLS and CDR2 is YYNGEE in the germline V gene. The CDR3 contains 15 residues. The CDR3 here is CASSVAGSSNEKLFF. The CDR3 coding sequence is TGTGCCAGCAGCGTAGCTGGCAGTTCTAATGAAAAACTGTTTTTT.

This sequence joins TRBV5-1 and TRBJ2-5; 10 nucleotides line up with TRBD2. The V segment lost 4 bases and the J segment 5 bases; nucleotides outside the gene matches: 17. CDR1 is SGHRS, CDR2 YFSETQ, per germline. The CDR3 covers 18 residues. Here the CDR3 DNA reads TGCGCCAGCAGCCTCGGGAGCGGGGGGGCTTCGTATTCGGAGACCCAGTACTTC. It is translated as CASSLGSGGASYSETQYF. Full variable domain (remainder filled in from reference TRBV5-1 and TRBJ2-5): KAGVTQTPRYLIKTRGQQVTLSCSPISGHRSVSWYQQTPGQGLQFLFEYFSETQRNKGNFPGRFSGRQFSNSRSEMNVSTLELGDSALYLCASSLGSGGASYSETQYFGPGTRLLVL.

The chain employs TRBV30 and TRBJ2-7, with D perhaps matching TRBD1 (6 bases). CDR1 GTSNPN and CDR2 SVGIG come from the germline V gene (reference sequence). This CDR3 is 14 amino acids long. Trimming took off 2 bases at V and 6 bases at J, with 17 bases between the two ends. In DNA form, the CDR3 reads TGTGCCTGGAGTCCTGACTCAACAGGGTCCGAGCAGTACTTC. Protein: CAWSPDSTGSEQYF.

As DNA, the CDR3 is TGTGCCAGTAGGGGGGGGGACGCGCAGTTCTTC. Its translation is CASRGGDAQFF. The chain links TRBV19 to TRBJ2-1, with 7 bases identical to TRBD2. There are 11 residues in the CDR3. V lost 6 bases and J lost 12; bases outside the gene matches: 5. CDR1 and CDR2 (germline): LNHDA, SQIVND (reference sequence).